This T cell receptor (beta chain) was captured in a study of OX40 agonist ivuxolimab in advanced cancers. The count of this clone is one. Its antigen remains unknown. Overall study results and limits: Mean expanded clone counts were higher in CD8+ than CD4+ T cells. Relatively little clonal expansion, among the lowest observed, appeared in partial responders at 0.1-3.0 mg/kg. The CD4+ and CD8+ T cells in the blood had expanded clonally by week 6 at 0.1 to 3.0 mg/kg. Some nonresponders additionally presented with little normalized T-cell clonal expansion.

Clones were sequenced by immunoSEQ multiplex PCR, and TCRdb holds only the in-frame ones, with some missing. The table has tens of thousands of clones, 84% seen once. Germline CDR1 is ENHRY and CDR2 is SYGVKD. Between the trimmed V and J ends, which lost 4 bases and 3 bases, there was a span of 7 bases. The length of the CDR3 is 12 residues. This TCR was sampled from an adult with an advanced solid tumor such as melanoma, head and neck, liver or kidney cancer. The chain carries TRBV10-3 and TRBJ2-7; D might be TRBD2 (6 bases). Sequencing used CD4+ or CD8+ T cells sorted from blood, obtained in a trial of the OX40 agonist ivuxolimab. The CDR3 region has the DNA TGTGCCATCAGTGTGGAGGGCTACGAGCAGTACTTC. This translates into CAISVEGYEQYF.